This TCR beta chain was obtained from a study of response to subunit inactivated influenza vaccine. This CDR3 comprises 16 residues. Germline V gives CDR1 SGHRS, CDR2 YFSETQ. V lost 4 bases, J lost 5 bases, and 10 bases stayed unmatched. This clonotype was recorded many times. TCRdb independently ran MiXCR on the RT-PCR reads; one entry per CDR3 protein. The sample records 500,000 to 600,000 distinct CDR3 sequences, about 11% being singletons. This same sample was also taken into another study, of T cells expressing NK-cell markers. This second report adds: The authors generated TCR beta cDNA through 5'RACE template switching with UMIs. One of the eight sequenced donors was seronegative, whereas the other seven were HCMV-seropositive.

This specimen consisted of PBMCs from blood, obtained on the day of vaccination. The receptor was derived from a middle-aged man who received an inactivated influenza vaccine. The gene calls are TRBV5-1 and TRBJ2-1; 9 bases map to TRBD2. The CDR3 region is CASSLRVSGGHNEQFF. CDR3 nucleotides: TGCGCCAGCAGCCTGCGTGTTAGCGGGGGACACAATGAGCAGTTCTTC.